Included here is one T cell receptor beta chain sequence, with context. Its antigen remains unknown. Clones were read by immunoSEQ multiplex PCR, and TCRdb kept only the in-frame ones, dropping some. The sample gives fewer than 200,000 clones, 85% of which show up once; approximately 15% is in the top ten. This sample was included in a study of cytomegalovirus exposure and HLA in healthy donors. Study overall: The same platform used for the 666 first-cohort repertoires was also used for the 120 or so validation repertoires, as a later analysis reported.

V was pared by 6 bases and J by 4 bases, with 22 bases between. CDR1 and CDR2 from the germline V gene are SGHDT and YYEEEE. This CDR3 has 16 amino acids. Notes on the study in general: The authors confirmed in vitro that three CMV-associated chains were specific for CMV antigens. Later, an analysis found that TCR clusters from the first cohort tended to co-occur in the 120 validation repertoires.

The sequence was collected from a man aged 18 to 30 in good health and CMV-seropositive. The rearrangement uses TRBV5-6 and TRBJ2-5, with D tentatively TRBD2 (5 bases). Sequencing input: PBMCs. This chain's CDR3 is CASTNPDRGRGETQYF. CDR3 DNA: TGTGCCAGCACAAACCCCGACCGCGGTCGGGGAGAGACCCAGTACTTC.